These 32 T cell receptor beta chains originate from one sample sequenced in a study of kidney transplant recipient with SARS-CoV-2 infection. MiXCR, run by TCRdb on the reads, gives a single entry per CDR3 protein. This table holds fewer than 250,000 distinct CDR3 sequences, about 28% found once. The material sequenced was a blood sample, taken at baseline and between days 110 and 120 from a kidney transplant recipient. Source of these receptors: a young adult male patient who had COVID-19 and was a kidney transplant recipient. Some T cells may have come from the graft donor.

Comment on this clonotype: This clone may be a read error of a much larger clone one base away. The chain recombines TRBV6-5 with TRBJ1-1, with D perhaps matching TRBD1 (5 bases). The CDR3 sequence is 15 residues long. Germline lookup yields CDR1 MNHEY and CDR2 SVGAGI. The CDR3, as DNA: TGTGCCCGCAGTTACTCGTGGGGCGGGAACACTGAAGCTTTCTTT. Translation: CARSYSWGGNTEAFF.

As concerns this clonotype: Mismatch with germline at one junction end may stem from a read error. This chain joins TRBV28 and TRBJ1-4, with unresolved D. CDR3 length: 14 amino acids. The V gene's germline CDR1 is MDHEN and CDR2 SYDVKM. The CDR3 reads CASSLIGQIENLFF. CDR3 DNA sequence: TGTGCCAGCAGTCTCATCGGGCAGATTGAAAACCTGTTTTTT.

This clonotype was detected many times. The V gene is TRBV19, the J gene TRBJ2-2; 9 bases line up with TRBD1. Germline V gene sequence: CDR1 LNHDA, CDR2 SQIVND (reference sequence). Unmatched junction bases numbered 5, after V lost 4 bases and J lost 5 bases. The CDR3 has 15 amino acids. In nucleotides, the CDR3 is TGTGCCAGTAGTACCTGGGACAGGGCAACCGGGGAGCTGTTTTTT. Encoded protein: CASSTWDRATGELFF.

This clonotype has just a few counts. The chain uses TRBV16 and TRBJ1-2; D uncertain. CDR3 length: 17 amino acids. The V end lost 4 bases, the J end lost 4 bases, and 22 bases lay between the germline ends. Germline-derived CDR1 and CDR2 are KGHSY and FQNENV. Here the CDR3 DNA reads TGTGCCAGCAGCCTTGAGCTGGTCGTTAGAAAGACCTATGGCTACACCTTC. As protein: CASSLELVVRKTYGYTF.

Concerning this clonotype: This clone may be a read error of a much larger clone one base away. The J gene is TRBJ2-2, the V gene TRBV5-1; D may be TRBD2 (5 bases). CDR1 and CDR2 from the germline V gene are SGHRS and YFSETQ. The CDR3 consists of 15 residues. V lost 7 bases and J lost 5, with 18 bases in between. In DNA form, the CDR3 reads TGCGCCAGCGGTAGGGTTAGCGTTACGACCGGGGAGCTGTTTTTT. Residues: CASGRVSVTTGELFF.

About this clonotype itself: A much larger clone lies a single base off, so this may be a read error. The V gene is TRBV3-1, the J gene TRBJ2-5; no firm D call. This CDR3 has 17 residues. Germline loops: CDR1 LGHDT, CDR2 YNNKEL (reference sequence). Trimming removed 5 bases at V and 5 bases at J, with 24 bases between. CDR3 protein: CASSGAHPTSFSETQYF. CDR3 DNA: TGTGCCAGCAGCGGTGCGCATCCCACTTCTTTCTCTGAGACCCAGTACTTC.

About this clonotype itself: This clone may be a read error of a much larger clone one base away. The gene calls are TRBV9 and TRBJ2-1; TRBD2 matches 9 bases. The CDR3 spans 16 residues. Germline loops: CDR1 SGDLS, CDR2 YYNGEE. DNA for the CDR3: TGTACCAGCAGCGTAGGGGATAGCGGGGGCTACAATGAGCAGTTCTTC. This codes for CTSSVGDSGGYNEQFF.

The chain is built from TRBV7-2 and TRBJ2-5; 10 nucleotides line up with TRBD2. The trim removed 7 bases at V and 5 bases at J, leaving 10 bases unmatched. This CDR3 comprises 15 residues. The germline V gene has CDR1 SGHTA and CDR2 FQGNSA. As DNA, the CDR3 is TGTGCCAGCACCACCCGAGCGGGAGGGGGGGAGACCCAGTACTTC. It yields the protein CASTTRAGGGETQYF.

V gene TRBV27 combines with J gene TRBJ1-2, with D unresolved. V shed 4 bases and J shed 4 bases, with 22 bases lying between them. CDR3 length: 17 amino acids. CDR1 is MNHEY and CDR2 is SMNVEV in the germline V gene (reference sequence). The CDR3 is CASSCKDPGRKTYGYTF. CDR3 nucleotides: TGTGCCAGCAGTTGTAAAGATCCTGGCCGAAAGACCTATGGCTACACCTTC.

The J gene is TRBJ2-3, the V gene TRBV20-1; D uncertain. With 6 bases removed from V and 0 bases from J, the gap between germline ends came to 16 bases. CDR1 and CDR2 (germline): DFQATT, SNEGSKA (reference sequence). The CDR3 runs to 15 residues. CDR3 bases: TGCAGTGCAACAGACCAGGTGGATAGCACAGATACGCAGTATTTT. Residues: CSATDQVDSTDTQYF.

A note on this clonotype: This sequence may be a read error, since a much larger clone differs from it by one base. The chain employs TRBV7-8 and TRBJ1-2; D gene unclear. From germline, CDR1 is SGHVS and CDR2 FQNEAQ. This CDR3 is built from 17 residues. CDR3 DNA: TGTGCCAGCAGCCATGGATGGTTTACCCGAAAGACCTATGGCTACGCCTTC. Amino acids: CASSHGWFTRKTYGYAF.

This clonotype was detected ten times or more. The chain uses TRBV28 and TRBJ2-7, with 7 nucleotides matching TRBD1. Germline V lookup: CDR1 MDHEN, CDR2 SYDVKM. The junction had 16 bases not matched to a gene; V was cut back by 5 bases and J by 6 bases. This CDR3 region has 16 residues. CDR3 sequence reads: CASSPMDRRIPGEQYF. The CDR3, as DNA: TGTGCCAGCAGTCCGATGGACAGGCGGATTCCCGGCGAGCAGTACTTC.

In regard to this clonotype: Since no conserved phenylalanine or tryptophan closes the CDR3, a read error is the likely cause. CDR3 sequence: CAYSRGNTGELFL. CDR3 in DNA: TGTGCCTACAGCAGGGGGAACACCGGGGAGCTGTTTCTT. The chain links TRBV5-5 to TRBJ2-2; possible D gene TRBD1, 6 bases. Germline loops: CDR1 SGHKS, CDR2 YYEKEE (reference sequence). V lost 10 bases, J lost 1 base, and 11 bases lay in between. There are 13 residues in the CDR3.

This clonotype was found a few times. The V call is TRBV3-1, the J call TRBJ1-1; D gene uncertain. CDR3 length equals 17 residues. CDR1 is LGHDT, CDR2 YNNKEL, per germline (reference sequence). V was trimmed by 5 bases and J by 4 bases, leaving 23 bases between them. The CDR3 spells CASSTMYPISIRTEAFF. The CDR3 DNA sequence: TGTGCCAGCAGCACAATGTATCCCATTTCAATTCGCACTGAAGCTTTCTTT.

Points on this clonotype: A much larger clone differs from this one at a single base, so this may be a read error. The chain uses TRBV23-1 and TRBJ1-2; no definite D call. TRBV23-1 is an ORF; its function is uncertain. This CDR3 comprises 17 residues. The CDR3 sequence: CASSDQWLRRKTYGCTF. CDR3 DNA sequence: TGCGCCAGCAGTGATCAGTGGCTACGCAGAAAGACCTATGGCTGCACCTTC.

This clonotype occurred many times. This chain connects TRBV30 to TRBJ2-7; D is unclear. Germline assignment: CDR1 GTSNPN and CDR2 SVGIG (reference sequence). V lost 0 bases and J 3 bases, leaving 6 bases between the germline ends. This CDR3 is built from 12 residues. The CDR3 nucleotides read TGTGCCTGGAGTGTTGATCGCTACGAGCAGTACTTC. It codes for CAWSVDRYEQYF.

In the case of this clonotype: A much larger clone lies a single base off, so this may be a read error. The missing conserved phenylalanine or tryptophan at the end of this CDR3 makes a read error likely. The V and J genes are TRBV20-1 and TRBJ2-7; 12 nucleotides align to TRBD1. V was pared by 0 bases and J by 2 bases, with 5 bases of the junction left unmatched. Germline CDR1 is DFQATT and CDR2 is SNEGSKA (reference sequence). The CDR3 has 16 residues. The DNA of the CDR3 is TGCAGTGCTAGAGATCCGGGACAGGGGGCAACCTACGAGCAGTACCTC. It yields the protein CSARDPGQGATYEQYL.

Details on this clonotype: This sequence may be a read error, since a much larger clone differs from it by one base. J is TRBJ2-5 and V is TRBV3-1; D unclear. The CDR3 totals 17 residues. Trimming pared 5 bases from V and 5 bases from J, leaving 24 bases between. From germline, CDR1 is LGHDT and CDR2 YNNKEL (reference sequence). The CDR3 protein is CASSARRPISFPETQYF. CDR3 nucleotides: TGTGCCAGCAGCGCGCGTCGTCCCATTTCTTTCCCTGAGACCCAGTACTTC.

There are many counts of this clonotype. The chain carries TRBV12-5 and TRBJ1-2; D might be TRBD1 (5 bases). V lost 5 bases and J lost 4, with 23 bases in between. From germline, CDR1 is LGHNT and CDR2 FRNRAP. This CDR3 comprises 17 residues. The DNA of the CDR3 is TGTGCTAGTGGTGTCTGCGCTTTGCAGGGAAAGACCTATGGCTACACCTTC. Its translation is CASGVCALQGKTYGYTF.

The sample holds one count of this clonotype. A much larger clone sits a single nucleotide away, making a read error possible. The J gene is TRBJ2-7, the V gene TRBV7-2; D uncertain. V was trimmed by 5 bases and J by 3 bases, leaving 5 bases between them. Germline V gene sequence: CDR1 SGHTA, CDR2 FQGNSA. This CDR3 spans 11 amino acids. CDR3 nucleotides: TGTGCCAGCAGCCGGCACTACGAGCAGTACTTC. It specifies CASSRHYEQYF.

This clonotype was observed at least ten times. The chain combines TRBV20-1 with TRBJ2-7; 9 bases agree with TRBD2. The trim removed 0 bases at V and 4 bases at J, leaving 7 bases unmatched. There are 15 residues in the CDR3. The germline V gene has CDR1 DFQATT and CDR2 SNEGSKA (reference sequence). DNA for the CDR3: TGCAGTGCTAGAGATGCTAGCGGGATCGGATACGAGCAGTACTTC. This translates into CSARDASGIGYEQYF.

This chain connects TRBV12-2 to TRBJ1-2; the table's D call TRBD1 went unverified against the DNA. TRBV12-2 is flagged as a pseudogene. This CDR3 spans 17 amino acids. CDR3 loop: CAGRSASTPRKTYGYTF. CDR3 DNA sequence: TGTGCAGGTCGCAGCGCCTCGACTCCACGAAAGACCTATGGCTACACCTTC.

This clonotype was detected ten times or more. V usage is TRBV6-1 and J usage is TRBJ1-5; 8 bases line up with TRBD1. Germline V gene lookup returns CDR1 MNHNS and CDR2 SASEGT. The CDR3 is 16 residues long. The V gene end was trimmed by 4 bases and the J gene end by 5 bases; junction bases not matched to a gene: 10. CDR3: CASSVTGVQRDQPQHF. Here the CDR3 DNA reads TGTGCCAGCAGTGTGACAGGGGTTCAAAGGGATCAGCCCCAGCATTTT.

At least ten counts were recorded for this clonotype. This sequence joins TRBV4-1 and TRBJ1-1; 8 bases line up with TRBD1. The CDR3 has 17 residues. Looked up from germline, CDR1 is MGHRA and CDR2 is YSYEKL. V lost 4 bases, J lost 6 bases, and 16 bases stayed unmatched. The chain's CDR3 is CASSLDRGVGINAEAFF. CDR3 in DNA: TGCGCCAGCAGCCTAGACAGGGGCGTAGGTATAAACGCTGAAGCTTTCTTT.

Worth noting for this clonotype: This may be a read error, as it is one base from a much larger clone. The chain recombines TRBV6-5 with TRBJ1-2, with a weak D call TRBD1 (6 bases). V lost 7 bases, J lost 6 bases, and 21 bases lay in between. The germline V gene encodes CDR1 MNHEY and CDR2 SVGAGI. The CDR3 extends over 15 amino acids. The CDR3 nucleotides are TGTGCCAGCACCCTGACAGGCCACTCTAGCCATGGCTACACCTTC. This encodes CASTLTGHSSHGYTF.

Note on this clonotype: A clone one base away is much larger, so this may be a read error. The chain combines TRBV28 with TRBJ2-7; no firm D call. Germline CDR1 is MDHEN and CDR2 is SYDVKM. The CDR3 totals 13 residues. CDR3 in DNA: TGTGCCAGCTCCTTGGGGTCGGGCTACGGGCAGTACTTC. Its protein is CASSLGSGYGQYF.

In this sample, this clonotype turned up many times. The rearrangement joins TRBV6-4 to TRBJ1-2; no definite D call. Per germline, CDR1 MRHNA and CDR2 SNTAGT. V was clipped by 6 bases and J by 13 bases, with 21 bases between them. CDR3 size: 13 residues. The CDR3 here is CASSEGPGRVLTF. The CDR3, as DNA: TGTGCCAGCAGCGAAGGGCCGGGAAGGGTCCTCACCTTC.

This clonotype was recorded many times. The V call is TRBV18, the J call TRBJ1-4; the match to TRBD1 covers 8 bases. The CDR3 totals 16 residues. The ends lost 2 bases at V and 8 bases at J; junction bases unmatched: 10. Germline CDR1 KGHSH, CDR2 LQKENI. CDR3 amino acids: CASSPSTTGAGEKLFF. The CDR3 nucleotides read TGTGCCAGCTCACCAAGTACGACAGGGGCGGGAGAAAAACTGTTTTTT.

This clonotype was seen many times. The J gene is TRBJ1-1, the V gene TRBV19; weak D call: TRBD1 (5 bases). CDR1 is LNHDA, CDR2 SQIVND, per germline (reference sequence). There are 14 residues in the CDR3. The V and J ends lost 5 bases and 10 bases respectively, with 20 bases between them. CDR3 protein: CASSSPSGTARAFF. In DNA form, the CDR3 reads TGTGCCAGTAGTTCCCCCTCAGGGACGGCTCGAGCTTTCTTT.

V and J are TRBV4-2 and TRBJ1-4; D call uncertain. Trimming removed 0 bases from V and 0 bases from J, with 8 bases in between. Germline CDR1 reads LGHNA; CDR2 reads YNFKEQ. The CDR3 is 16 residues long. The DNA for the CDR3 is TGTGCCAGCAGCCAAGATCCCGGCGCAACTAATGAAAAACTGTTTTTT. It translates to CASSQDPGATNEKLFF.

This clonotype appeared many times. This chain joins TRBV11-1 and TRBJ1-1; a possible D gene is TRBD1 (5 bases). The CDR3 runs 15 residues. V dropped 5 bases and J dropped 1 base, with 14 bases sitting between them. Germline lookup yields CDR1 SGHAT and CDR2 FQDESV (reference sequence). This chain's CDR3 is CASSPGRPRNTEAFF. The CDR3, as DNA: TGTGCCAGCAGCCCGGGACGACCAAGGAACACTGAAGCTTTCTTT.

With respect to this clonotype: This sequence may be a read error, since a much larger clone differs from it by one base. This chain joins TRBV14 and TRBJ2-5; perhaps D is TRBD1 or TRBD2 (6 bases each). The germline V gene encodes CDR1 SGHDN and CDR2 FVKESK. The CDR3 totals 15 residues. The CDR3: CASSPRGARGETQCF. The CDR3 region has the DNA TGTGCCAGCAGCCCGAGGGGGGCGCGGGGAGAGACCCAGTGCTTC.